This T cell receptor (beta chain) emerged from a study of Tregs in tolerant kidney transplant recipients. Study-wide findings and caveats: Activated donor B cell expansion appeared to reveal the most relevant donor-specific TCRbeta repertoire.

Concerning this clone itself: The target antigen is unknown.

Repertoires were generated with immunoSEQ multiplex PCR, while TCRdb's copy carries only in-frame clones and drops some. The table has some 74,000 clones, 85% to 95% seen once. Unstimulated regulatory T cells (CD4+CD25+CD127-), CD4+CD25- non-regulatory cells, CD4 and CD8 cells were FACS-sorted from thawed PBMCs. This CDR3 spans 16 amino acids. The ends lost 4 bases at V and 4 bases at J; junction bases unmatched: 4. Germline CDR1 and CDR2: MDHEN and SYDVKM. This TCR came from a human donor who received a combined kidney and bone marrow transplant. This chain connects TRBV28 to TRBJ2-7; TRBD2 agrees at 16 bases. The material sequenced was Tregs from blood, taken before the transplant. CDR3 in DNA: TGTGCCAGCAGTTCACCGGGACTAGCGGGAGGGTACGAGCAGTACTTC. Translated: CASSSPGLAGGYEQYF.